Sequencing of this T cell receptor (beta chain) was carried out in a study of T cell responses to AZD1222 COVID-19 vaccine (dated by TCRdb to about 2021). Background for the entire study: A total of just over 230 trial participants underwent TCR sequencing, of whom under 220 had received two doses of AZD1222 and about 25 had received two doses of the MenACWY control vaccine. Trial participants were enrolled by age into subgroups of 18-55, 56-69 and 70-plus years, and around 150, 28 and 57 TCR-sequenced participants, respectively, were included in these subgroups. What the authors observed across the whole study: Conclusions about previously exposed vaccinees are limited, since just 5 or 6 AZD1222 recipients were seropositive for SARS-CoV-2 at baseline. CD4 TCRs associated with the vaccine covered the entire spike protein, and the dominant responses were in regions 160-218 and 743-854. Participants were mostly white British, with more females than males. The authors suggested clonal diversity may have been underestimated. After two AZD1222 doses, spike-specific TCR breadth and depth were significantly higher than at day 0 and than in MenACWY recipients. Reportedly, close to half of the unique spike-specific TCRs recognized epitopes lying outside the regions that are mutated in the B.1.351 and B.1.1.7 variants. Because no samples from the day 14 peak response were available, repertoires could be characterized only after the peak T cell response. The 56-69-year group was small, and its depth increase did not reach significance, likely because of low power.

Cut back by 8 bases and 7 bases, the V and J ends lie 8 bases apart. The CDR3 numbers 10 residues from cysteine through phenylalanine. Of all the DNA, just the CDR3 is kept, 30 bases in frame from base 1. The meaning of the sample's time point label: baseline before first vaccination. Interpreted using the paper, the treatment or condition label stands for: meningococcal conjugate vaccine given as trial control. The vaccinee samples were drawn from two UK trials, COV001 and COV002, one of which was a single-blind randomized controlled phase 2/3 trial testing AZD1222 (ChAdOx1 nCoV-19) in healthy adults. Trial participant PBMC samples were collected at day 0 and day 28 after the second dose for TCRbeta chain sequencing. The CDR3 regions of human TCRbeta chains were analyzed by immunosequencing. As for how the authors treated the data: TCRs in the repertoires were matched against a reference library of SARS-CoV-2-specific TCRs that had been generated with the MIRA antigen-specificity platform. Breadth was defined as the fraction of unique TCRs that were SARS-CoV-2-associated, and depth was defined as the fraction of total T cells that were SARS-CoV-2-associated. Using the MIRA data, every spike-specific TCR was mapped to the spike region that the TCR reacted to and assigned to either a CD4 or a CD8 class. Log10-transformed breadth and depth values were compared by one-way ANOVA with Sidak's multiple comparisons tests. As stored in TCRdb, this immuneACCESS dataset retains in-frame rearrangements with V and J assigned. A fraction of the clones does not appear; measured against another copy, unresolved V genes explain less than half of the discrepancy, and the remainder lacks a known reason. From that table come the V and J calls and clone size; the DNA was used to work out D and trimming. Here the sample has under 100,000 clones; around 90% occur a single time. The top ten clonotypes cover approximately 7% of the sample.

In regard to this clone: The clone's antigen remains unknown. No quality values exist for individual bases; no much larger clone is one base distant.

The sequence was obtained from an adult in good health. The input for sequencing was peripheral blood, taken on day 0 of MenACWY control vaccination. The chain uses TRBV23-1 and TRBJ2-5; the D segment cannot be called with confidence. TRBV23-1 is flagged as an ORF with uncertain function. The sequenced DNA: TGCGCCAGCCATATTGGGACCCAGTACTTC. This gives the protein CASHIGTQYF.